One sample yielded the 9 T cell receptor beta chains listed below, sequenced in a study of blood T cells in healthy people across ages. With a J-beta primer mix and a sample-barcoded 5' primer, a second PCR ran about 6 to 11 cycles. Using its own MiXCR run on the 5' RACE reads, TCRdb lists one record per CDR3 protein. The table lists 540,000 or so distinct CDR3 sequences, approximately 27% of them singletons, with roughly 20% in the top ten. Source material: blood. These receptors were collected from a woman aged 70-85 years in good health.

CDR3 in DNA: TGTGCCAGCAGTTCCTGGGACCACACAGATACGCAGTATTTT. Its protein is CASSSWDHTDTQYF. V gene TRBV12-3 or TRBV12-4 combines with J gene TRBJ2-3, with D perhaps matching TRBD1 or TRBD2 (5 bases each). V was cut by 4 bases and J by 2 bases, with 10 bases left in between. The CDR3 loop spans 14 amino acids.

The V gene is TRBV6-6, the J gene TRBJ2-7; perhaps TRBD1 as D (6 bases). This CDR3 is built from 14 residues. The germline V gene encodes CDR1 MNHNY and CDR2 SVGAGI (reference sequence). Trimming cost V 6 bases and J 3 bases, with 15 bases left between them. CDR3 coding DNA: TGTGCCAGCAGCCGACGGGACAATGACTACGAGCAGTACTTC. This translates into CASSRRDNDYEQYF.

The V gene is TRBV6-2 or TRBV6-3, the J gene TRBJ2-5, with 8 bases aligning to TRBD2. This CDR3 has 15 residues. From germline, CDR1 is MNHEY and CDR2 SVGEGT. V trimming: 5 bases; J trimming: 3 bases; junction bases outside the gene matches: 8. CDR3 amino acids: CASSPLIAGKETQYF. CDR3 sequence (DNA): TGTGCCAGCAGTCCCCTTATAGCGGGGAAAGAGACCCAGTACTTC.

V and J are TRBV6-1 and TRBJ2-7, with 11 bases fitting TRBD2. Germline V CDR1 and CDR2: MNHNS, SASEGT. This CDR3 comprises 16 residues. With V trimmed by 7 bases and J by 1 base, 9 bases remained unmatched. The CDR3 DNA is TGTGCCAGCACTCAACAGGTAGCGGGGGGGTCCTACGAGCAGTACTTC. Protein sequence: CASTQQVAGGSYEQYF.

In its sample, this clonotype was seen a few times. In nucleotides, the CDR3 is TGCAGTGCTAGAGATGGGGGCAATGAAAAACTGTTTTTT. As protein: CSARDGGNEKLFF. The chain is built from TRBV20-1 and TRBJ1-4; a weak D match, TRBD1 (6 bases). CDR3 length: 13 residues. Germline V gene data show CDR1 as DFQATT and CDR2 as SNEGSKA (reference sequence). V gave up 0 bases and J gave up 5 bases, with 7 bases separating them.

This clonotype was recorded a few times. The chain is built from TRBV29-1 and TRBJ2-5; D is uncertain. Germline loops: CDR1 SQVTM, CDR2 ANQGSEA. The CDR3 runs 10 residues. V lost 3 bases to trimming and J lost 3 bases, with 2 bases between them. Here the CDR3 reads CSVDEETQYF. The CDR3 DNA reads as TGCAGCGTTGACGAAGAGACCCAGTACTTC.

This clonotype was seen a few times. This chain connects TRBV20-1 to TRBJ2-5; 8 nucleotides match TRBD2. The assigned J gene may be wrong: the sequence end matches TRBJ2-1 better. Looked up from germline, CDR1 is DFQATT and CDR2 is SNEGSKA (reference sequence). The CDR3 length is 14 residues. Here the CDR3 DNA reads TGCAGTGCCCGGGGGGGGGCCTCCTACAATGAGCAGTTCTTC. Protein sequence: CSARGGASYNEQFF.

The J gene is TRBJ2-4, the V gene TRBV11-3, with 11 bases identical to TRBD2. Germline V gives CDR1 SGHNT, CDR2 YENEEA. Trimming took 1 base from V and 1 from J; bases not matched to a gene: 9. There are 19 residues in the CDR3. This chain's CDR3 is CASSLGLAGTRLAKNIQYF. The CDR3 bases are TGTGCCAGCAGCTTAGGACTAGCGGGGACCCGTTTGGCCAAAAACATTCAGTACTTC.

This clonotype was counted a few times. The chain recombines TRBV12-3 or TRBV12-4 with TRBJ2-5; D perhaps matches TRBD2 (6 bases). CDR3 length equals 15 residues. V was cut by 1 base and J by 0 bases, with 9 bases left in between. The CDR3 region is CASSLEDYHQETQYF. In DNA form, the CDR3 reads TGTGCCAGCAGTTTAGAGGACTATCACCAAGAGACCCAGTACTTC.